This TCR beta chain was observed in a study of graft-versus-host responses after intestinal transplantation. As for the study in general: Multivisceral, liver-intestinal, or isolated intestinal transplants were received by the recipients. For approximately three years after anti-thymocyte globulin induction, all recipients took tacrolimus and steroids.

Notes on the study in general: Analysis identified GvH clones in recipient marrow, with some appearing first in ileum or blood.

Germline lookup yields CDR1 SNHLY and CDR2 FYNNEI. The CDR3 has 16 amino acids. V lost 0 bases to trimming and J lost 2 bases; unmatched junction nucleotides: 5. Regarding this clone: The antigen is undetermined.

The assay was immunoSEQ multiplex PCR, and TCRdb's table has in-frame clones only and misses some. The sample carries under 100,000 clones, about 90% recorded once. The clonotype originates from a human donor who was the organ donor for an intestinal transplant. Sequenced here: unstimulated CD8+ T cells sorted from spleen or lymph node cells, sampled before transplant. The gene calls are TRBV2 and TRBJ2-7, with TRBD1 identical over 9 bases. The CDR3 DNA follows: TGTGCCAGCAGTGAAGCCCCGGGACAGGGTACCTACGAGCAGTACTTC. This translates into CASSEAPGQGTYEQYF.